The sequence of this T cell receptor beta chain was determined in a study of response to subunit inactivated influenza vaccine. Study findings and constraints: Seasonal influenza vaccination, on each occasion, was suggested by the authors to recruit few new T cells.

As to this clonotype: Antigen unknown.

Via MiXCR, TCRdb re-called the RT-PCR reads, giving one row per CDR3 protein. The sample contains about 780,000 distinct CDR3 sequences, around a sixth of which appear only once. Germline CDR1 reads ENHRY; CDR2 reads SYGVKD. The CDR3 is 13 residues long. The V end lost 9 bases, the J end lost 0 bases, and 12 bases lay between the germline ends. V gene TRBV10-3 combines with J gene TRBJ2-7; perhaps TRBD1 as D (6 bases). The sequences come from PBMCs from blood, collected 4 to 6 days after vaccination. This receptor was taken from a man over 45 who received an inactivated influenza vaccine. Written as DNA, the CDR3 is TGTGCCATTAAGAACAGGGCCTCCTACGAGCAGTACTTC. Translating it yields CAIKNRASYEQYF.